Included here is one T cell receptor (beta chain) sequence, with context. The CDR3 loop spans 16 amino acids. V dropped 5 bases and J dropped 2 bases, with 17 bases sitting between them. CDR1 and CDR2 from the germline V gene are SGHVS and FQNEAQ. In Seattle, patients joined the study during active infection and were tracked longitudinally. Per the study methods: Amplification with reference gene primers provided the estimates of nucleated cell counts. TCRdb keeps only in-frame clones here, not all; method: immunoSEQ multiplex PCR. The DNA gave D and trimming, while V, J and clone size come from that table. This table has roughly 80,000 clones, roughly 90% appearing once. This specimen belongs to a study of blood T cell repertoires in COVID-19. Study in general: T cells, B-cell-depleted T cells, or PBMCs supplied cDNA or gDNA.

Sequencing input: peripheral blood. This TCR came from a man aged 50-60 years with COVID-19, enrolled during active disease. V usage is TRBV7-8 and J usage is TRBJ2-3; D might be TRBD2 (6 bases). The DNA for the CDR3 is TGTGCCAGCAGCCCGCGGGACCCCACCCCCACAGATACGCAGTATTTT. Amino acids: CASSPRDPTPTDTQYF.